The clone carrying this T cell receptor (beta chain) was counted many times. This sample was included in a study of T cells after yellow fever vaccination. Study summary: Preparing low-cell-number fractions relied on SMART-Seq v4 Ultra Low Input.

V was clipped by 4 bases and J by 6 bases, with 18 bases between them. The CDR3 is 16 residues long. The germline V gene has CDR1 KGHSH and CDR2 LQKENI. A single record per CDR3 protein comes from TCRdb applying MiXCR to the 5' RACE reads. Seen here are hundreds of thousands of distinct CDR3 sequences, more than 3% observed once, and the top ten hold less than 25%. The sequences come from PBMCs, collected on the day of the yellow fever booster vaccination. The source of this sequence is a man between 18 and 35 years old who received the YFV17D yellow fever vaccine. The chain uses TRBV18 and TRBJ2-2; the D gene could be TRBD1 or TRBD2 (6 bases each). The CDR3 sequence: CASSLSQGRNSGELFF. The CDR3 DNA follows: TGTGCCAGCTCACTATCGCAGGGGAGGAATTCCGGGGAGCTGTTTTTT.